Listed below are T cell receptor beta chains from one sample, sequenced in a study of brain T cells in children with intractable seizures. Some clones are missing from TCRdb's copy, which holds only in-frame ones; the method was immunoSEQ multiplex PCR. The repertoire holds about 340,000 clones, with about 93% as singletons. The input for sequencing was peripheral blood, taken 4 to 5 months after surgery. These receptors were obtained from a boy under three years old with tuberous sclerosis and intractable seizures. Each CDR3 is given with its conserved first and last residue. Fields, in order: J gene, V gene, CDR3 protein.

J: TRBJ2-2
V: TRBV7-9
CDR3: CASSSPDRANTGELFF

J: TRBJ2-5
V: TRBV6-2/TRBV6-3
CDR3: CASSAVGTYSQETQYF

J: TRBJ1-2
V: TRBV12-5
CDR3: CASGKGEGYGYTF

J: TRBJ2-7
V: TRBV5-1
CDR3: CASSLSSGGPSYEQYF

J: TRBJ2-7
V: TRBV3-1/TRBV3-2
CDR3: CASSHAGLAYEQYF

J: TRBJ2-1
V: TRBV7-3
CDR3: CASSLMGGQATVLFF

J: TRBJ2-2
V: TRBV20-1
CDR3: CSARAAGELFF

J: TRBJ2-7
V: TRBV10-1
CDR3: CASIPLPYYEQYF

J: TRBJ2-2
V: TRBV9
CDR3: CASSPRAGQNTGELFF

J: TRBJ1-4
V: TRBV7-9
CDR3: CASSFSGEKLFF